Below are 16 T cell receptor beta chains sequenced from a single sample in a study of T cell changes during pregnancy in multiple sclerosis. Using immunoSEQ multiplex PCR, the repertoire was profiled, and TCRdb retains in-frame clones only, with some absent. Of approximately 25,000 clones listed, almost 90% are singletons. The sample was CD8+ T cells from peripheral blood mononuclear cells, taken in the second trimester of pregnancy. These receptors were obtained from a female donor with multiple sclerosis, enrolled in a pregnancy study.

The rearrangement uses TRBV6-4 and TRBJ2-3; TRBD2 matches 12 bases. Germline V CDR1 and CDR2: MRHNA, SNTAGT. Trimming took 5 bases from V and 4 from J; bases not matched to a gene: 1. The length of the CDR3 is 14 residues. In DNA form, the CDR3 reads TGTGCCAGCAGTACTAGCGGGGGGTCAGATACGCAGTATTTT. Its translation: CASSTSGGSDTQYF.

The chain combines TRBV6-6 with TRBJ2-7; maybe TRBD2 (5 bases). This CDR3 comprises 12 residues. V lost 4 bases and J lost 3, with 7 bases in between. Germline V CDR1 and CDR2: MNHNY, SVGAGI (reference sequence). CDR3 nucleotides: TGTGCCAGCAGTTCGGGGTTCTACGAGCAGTACTTC. It encodes CASSSGFYEQYF.

The rearrangement links TRBV5-1 to TRBJ2-7; the D gene is possibly TRBD2 (6 bases). The CDR3 length is 15 residues. Germline lookup yields CDR1 SGHRS and CDR2 YFSETQ. Trimming removed 3 bases at V and 0 bases at J, with 13 bases between. The CDR3 DNA reads TGCGCCAGCAGCTCCGTTAGCGGCCGCTCCTACGAGCAGTACTTC. As protein: CASSSVSGRSYEQYF.

This clone rates as medium-sized (0.01 to 0.1%). This chain uses TRBV2 with TRBJ2-3, with 8 bases fitting TRBD1. The CDR3 length is 16 residues. The ends lost 4 bases at V and 3 bases at J; junction bases unmatched: 9. CDR1 and CDR2 from the germline V gene are SNHLY and FYNNEI. DNA of the CDR3: TGTGCCAGCAGTGTTCGGACAGGGCAGGAGACAGATACGCAGTATTTT. Its protein product is CASSVRTGQETDTQYF.

The J gene is TRBJ1-2, the V gene TRBV28, with 8 bases fitting TRBD1. The germline V gene has CDR1 MDHEN and CDR2 SYDVKM. The CDR3 length is 13 residues. The V and J ends lost 7 bases and 5 bases, in that order; junction bases with no gene match: 6. This CDR3 reads CASTGGEMYGYTF. CDR3 bases: TGTGCCAGCACAGGGGGCGAAATGTATGGCTACACCTTC.

V usage is TRBV7-9 and J usage is TRBJ1-4, with D uncertain. This CDR3 spans 15 amino acids. V was pared by 5 bases and J by 0 bases, with 10 bases between. Germline-derived CDR1 and CDR2 are SEHNR and FQNEAQ (reference sequence). The CDR3 DNA reads as TGTGCCAGCAGCGGGTCCGGGACAACTAATGAAAAACTGTTTTTT. Its protein product is CASSGSGTTNEKLFF.

The V call is TRBV14, the J call TRBJ1-1; no reliable D call. V was cut by 1 base and J by 3 bases, with 3 bases left in between. Germline V lookup: CDR1 SGHDN, CDR2 FVKESK. The CDR3 spans 12 residues. The CDR3 coding sequence is TGTGCCAGCAGCCAAGCGTACACTGAAGCTTTCTTT. This codes for CASSQAYTEAFF.

The V call is TRBV6-5, the J call TRBJ1-1, with D uncertain. The germline V and J ends were trimmed by 2 bases and 0 bases, with 10 bases remaining between them. The length of the CDR3 is 15 residues. Germline lookup yields CDR1 MNHEY and CDR2 SVGAGI. CDR3 sequence: CASSYGEGVNTEAFF. The CDR3 DNA reads TGTGCCAGCAGTTACGGTGAGGGAGTGAACACTGAAGCTTTCTTT.

The chain has TRBV6-1 and TRBJ1-2; 8 nucleotides match TRBD1. Germline CDR1 and CDR2: MNHNS and SASEGT. The junction had 3 bases not matched to a gene; V was cut back by 4 bases and J by 8 bases. CDR3 length: 12 residues. The CDR3 here is CASSARDRGYTF. CDR3 nucleotide sequence: TGTGCCAGCAGTGCCAGGGACAGGGGCTACACCTTC.

This chain links TRBV2 with TRBJ1-2; D is uncertain. This CDR3 is 16 amino acids long. The ends were cut back, 6 bases at V and 0 bases at J, with 17 bases in the middle. The germline CDR1 and CDR2 sequences are SNHLY and FYNNEI. The CDR3 sequence: CASSALAERANYGYTF. The CDR3, as DNA: TGTGCCAGCAGCGCTCTTGCGGAGCGGGCTAACTATGGCTACACCTTC.

The V and J genes are TRBV27 and TRBJ1-2; 8 nucleotides agree with TRBD1. The CDR3 is 15 amino acids. Germline loops: CDR1 MNHEY, CDR2 SMNVEV (reference sequence). J lost 4 bases, V lost 1 base, and 5 bases had no gene match. DNA of the CDR3: TGTGCCAGCAGTTTATACACGACAGGGGCCTATGGCTACACCTTC. Encoded protein: CASSLYTTGAYGYTF.

The chain employs TRBV15 and TRBJ2-2; 7 bases agree with TRBD1. The CDR3 runs 18 residues. Germline-derived CDR1 and CDR2 are LNHNV and YYDKDF (reference sequence). The V segment lost 0 bases and the J segment 2 bases; nucleotides outside the gene matches: 9. DNA for the CDR3: TGTGCCACCAGCAGAGATCCCGACAGGGAGTCCAACACCGGGGAGCTGTTTTTT. Protein sequence: CATSRDPDRESNTGELFF.

The chain joins TRBV28 to TRBJ2-7, with D unclear. With 3 bases removed from V and 3 bases from J, the gap between germline ends came to 12 bases. There are 14 residues in the CDR3. Germline assignment: CDR1 MDHEN and CDR2 SYDVKM. CDR3: CASSLAGSLYEQYF. Written as DNA, the CDR3 is TGTGCCAGCAGTTTGGCCGGTAGCCTCTACGAGCAGTACTTC.

The V and J genes are TRBV7-2 and TRBJ1-5; the D gene is possibly TRBD1 (5 bases). CDR3 length equals 15 residues. The V gene's germline CDR1 is SGHTA and CDR2 FQGNSA. The germline V and J ends were trimmed by 6 bases and 5 bases, with 17 bases remaining between them. CDR3 in amino acids: CASRLRVRVDQPQHF. In nucleotides, the CDR3 is TGTGCCAGCAGGCTCCGGGTCAGGGTTGATCAGCCCCAGCATTTT.

The rearrangement links TRBV27 to TRBJ1-5; 7 nucleotides line up with TRBD1. V dropped 4 bases and J dropped 3; count of bases not matched to a gene: 3. The CDR3 spans 14 residues. Per germline, CDR1 MNHEY and CDR2 SMNVEV (reference sequence). The CDR3 spells CASSYRGTNQPQHF. Here the CDR3 DNA reads TGTGCCAGCAGTTACAGGGGAACCAATCAGCCCCAGCATTTT.

This chain uses TRBV30 with TRBJ1-6; possibly TRBD1 for D (5 bases). The ends were cut back, 0 bases at V and 7 bases at J, with 7 bases in the middle. Germline assignment: CDR1 GTSNPN and CDR2 SVGIG (reference sequence). The CDR3 has 13 residues. This chain's CDR3 is CAWSVTGNSPLHF. CDR3 coding DNA: TGTGCCTGGAGTGTCACAGGAAATTCACCCCTCCACTTT.